The TCR beta chain described here comes from a study of cytomegalovirus exposure and HLA in healthy donors. This CDR3 has 13 amino acids. Trimming removed 0 bases at V and 4 bases at J, with 3 bases between. Germline CDR1 and CDR2: MRHNA and SNTAGT. Produced via immunoSEQ multiplex PCR; TCRdb's table is partial and in-frame only. The sample holds roughly 60,000 clones, around 92% seen once. The approximately 120-subject validation cohort, separate from the approximately 670-subject first cohort, included the donors. Study findings and constraints: According to the study, around 150 TCR beta chains were cytomegalovirus-associated. Published work reported that the classifier diagnosed cytomegalovirus status with high specificity and sensitivity.

With regard to this clone: Antigen specificity is unknown.

The sequenced material came from PBMCs. The chain uses TRBV6-4 and TRBJ2-2; D remains unclear. The sequence was obtained from a woman younger than 30 in good health and CMV-seronegative. CDR3 DNA: TGTGCCAGCAGTGACTCCGGCACCGGGGAGCTGTTTTTT. It codes for CASSDSGTGELFF.